The following is a T cell receptor (beta chain) sequence with its context. Its antigen remains unidentified. This entry comes from a study of beta chain features in type 1 diabetes. Study findings and constraints: Although PCR might favor shorter templates, it would do so equally in patients and controls. For cells with high TCR expression, cDNA sequencing could yield over-representation.

A heparinised blood draw that averaged roughly 110 mL was obtained once from each donor. The entirety of the isolated RNA underwent reverse transcription, so expressed TCRB transcripts were sequenced. Repertoires were generated with immunoSEQ multiplex PCR, while TCRdb's copy carries only in-frame clones and drops some. The table lists 350,000 or so clones, roughly a fifth of them singletons. V was pared by 7 bases and J by 2 bases, with 17 bases between. Per germline, CDR1 SEHNR and CDR2 FQNEAQ (reference sequence). CDR3 length equals 15 residues. The source is a woman under 30 in good health. The chain has TRBV7-9 and TRBJ2-5, with D maybe TRBD1 (5 bases). The sequencing input was naive CD4+ T cells from blood. The CDR3 DNA sequence: TGTGCCAGCATCGGGCTGGGCAGGGCGCAAGAGACCCAGTACTTC. Amino acids: CASIGLGRAQETQYF.